This T cell receptor beta chain derives from a study of early T cells in non-severe SARS-CoV-2 infection. Overall study: With bulk RNA from unsorted whole blood as input, sequencing yielded unpaired chains.

This clonotype came up many times. No antigen is known for it. Unique molecular identifiers were attached to individual cDNA molecules. TCRdb independently ran MiXCR on the 5' RACE reads; one entry per CDR3 protein. The profile shows about 50,000 distinct CDR3 sequences, approximately 8.5% of them singletons. Overall study findings and caveats: Lookups in VDJdb leaned toward anti-spike CD8 responses and missed private and CD4 specificities.

Trimming pared 7 bases from V and 4 bases from J, leaving 10 bases between. There are 12 residues in the CDR3. CDR1 and CDR2 from the germline V gene are MDHEN and SYDVKM. The sequence derives from an adult who was a healthcare worker with PCR-confirmed SARS-CoV-2 infection or an uninfected control (not recorded which). Sequences were obtained from whole blood. The V gene is TRBV28, the J gene TRBJ1-2; D unresolved. CDR3 sequence: CASNTVGYGYTF. For the CDR3, the DNA is TGTGCCAGCAACACCGTGGGCTATGGCTACACCTTC.